This is a list of T cell receptor beta chains from one sample in a study of cytomegalovirus exposure and HLA in healthy donors. Libraries were prepared by immunoSEQ multiplex PCR; TCRdb keeps only in-frame clonotypes and omits some of them. The sample contains approximately 120,000 clones, 74% of which appear only once. The sample consisted of PBMCs. All receptors come from a man between 40 and 49 years old in good health and CMV-seropositive. Both conserved end residues are part of each CDR3. The order of the fields is D gene, clone size, J gene, V gene, CDR3 DNA, CDR3 protein. D genes are given only for firm matches. The size entry is marked missing in some rows and otherwise reads once, few, many or a size class.

D gene: .; clone size: few; J gene: TRBJ1-1; V gene: TRBV6-1; CDR3 DNA: TGTGCCAGCAGTGGAGGGACACCGAACACTGAAGCTTTCTTT; CDR3 protein: CASSGGTPNTEAFF
D gene: .; clone size: .; J gene: TRBJ1-1; V gene: TRBV29-1; CDR3 DNA: TGCAGCGTTGGGGCCTTGGAGGGATCCACTGAAGCTTTCTTT; CDR3 protein: CSVGALEGSTEAFF
D gene: TRBD2; clone size: .; J gene: TRBJ2-7; V gene: TRBV28; CDR3 DNA: TGTGCCAGCAGCCATGGACTAGCTTCGCACGAGCAGTACTTC; CDR3 protein: CASSHGLASHEQYF
D gene: TRBD2; clone size: .; J gene: TRBJ2-3; V gene: TRBV5-1; CDR3 DNA: TGCGCCAGCAGCTTGGAACTAGCGGGCACAGATACGCAGTATTTT; CDR3 protein: CASSLELAGTDTQYF
D gene: .; clone size: .; J gene: TRBJ2-7; V gene: TRBV5-1; CDR3 DNA: TGCGCCAGCAGCGTGAGGACTGACTCCTACGAGCAGTACTTC; CDR3 protein: CASSVRTDSYEQYF
D gene: .; clone size: .; J gene: TRBJ2-3; V gene: TRBV7-7; CDR3 DNA: TGTGCCAGCAGCTTACAAGCCACAGATACGCAGTATTTT; CDR3 protein: CASSLQATDTQYF
D gene: .; clone size: few; J gene: TRBJ2-3; V gene: TRBV7-9; CDR3 DNA: TGTGCCAGCAGGGCTGATAGCACAGATACGCAGTATTTT; CDR3 protein: CASRADSTDTQYF
D gene: TRBD1; clone size: .; J gene: TRBJ1-5; V gene: TRBV19; CDR3 DNA: TGTGCCAGTAGGACAGGGGGCGGTCTCAATCAGCCCCAGCATTTT; CDR3 protein: CASRTGGGLNQPQHF
D gene: TRBD2; clone size: once; J gene: TRBJ2-7; V gene: TRBV7-3; CDR3 DNA: TGTGCCAGCAGTTCCAGGATGGGGGGGGAGCAGTACTTC; CDR3 protein: CASSSRMGGEQYF
D gene: .; clone size: few; J gene: TRBJ2-7; V gene: TRBV6-1; CDR3 DNA: TGTGCCAGCAGGGTCCAGGGAAACTCCTACGAGCAGTACTTC; CDR3 protein: CASRVQGNSYEQYF
D gene: TRBD1; clone size: .; J gene: TRBJ2-7; V gene: TRBV4-3; CDR3 DNA: TGCGCCAGCAGCCAAGATTGGGGACAGGGCTACGAGCAGTACTTC; CDR3 protein: CASSQDWGQGYEQYF
D gene: TRBD1; clone size: .; J gene: TRBJ2-7; V gene: TRBV19; CDR3 DNA: TGTGCCAGTAGGGCCGGGACAGGGAACCACGAGCAGTACTTC; CDR3 protein: CASRAGTGNHEQYF
D gene: TRBD1; clone size: few; J gene: TRBJ2-5; V gene: TRBV6-5; CDR3 DNA: TGTGCCAGCAGTCCCTCCGGGACAGTCGGCGGGACCCAGTACTTC; CDR3 protein: CASSPSGTVGGTQYF
D gene: TRBD2; clone size: .; J gene: TRBJ2-5; V gene: TRBV11-3; CDR3 DNA: TGTGCCAGCAGCTTAGGGGGCGGGGGGCGGCAAGAGACCCAGTACTTC; CDR3 protein: CASSLGGGGRQETQYF
D gene: .; clone size: .; J gene: TRBJ1-5; V gene: TRBV28; CDR3 DNA: TGTGCCAGCAGTCCTCGGGGGCAGCCCCAGCATTTT; CDR3 protein: CASSPRGQPQHF
D gene: .; clone size: .; J gene: TRBJ2-7; V gene: TRBV19; CDR3 DNA: TGTGCCAGTAGTGTTACAGGGAACGAGCAGTACTTC; CDR3 protein: CASSVTGNEQYF
D gene: .; clone size: .; J gene: TRBJ2-7; V gene: TRBV6-6; CDR3 DNA: TGTGCCAGCAGTTACCCCGAGAGCCTCTACGAGCAGTACTTC; CDR3 protein: CASSYPESLYEQYF
D gene: TRBD1; clone size: few; J gene: TRBJ2-3; V gene: TRBV6-1; CDR3 DNA: TGTGCCAGCAGTGATGGGACAGGCAAAGATACGCAGTATTTT; CDR3 protein: CASSDGTGKDTQYF
D gene: TRBD1; clone size: once; J gene: TRBJ1-4; V gene: TRBV5-1; CDR3 DNA: TGCGCCAGCAGCCCTGGACAGGGGGGCTATAATGAAAAACTGTTTTTT; CDR3 protein: CASSPGQGGYNEKLFF
D gene: .; clone size: .; J gene: TRBJ2-2; V gene: TRBV7-9; CDR3 DNA: TGTGCCAGCAGCTTAGCGGCCAGCGGGGAGCTGTTTTTT; CDR3 protein: CASSLAASGELFF
D gene: TRBD1; clone size: .; J gene: TRBJ1-2; V gene: TRBV7-8; CDR3 DNA: TGTGCCAGCAGCCACCGACAGGGGTCGGGTAACTATGGCTACACCTTC; CDR3 protein: CASSHRQGSGNYGYTF
D gene: .; clone size: .; J gene: TRBJ1-1; V gene: TRBV28; CDR3 DNA: TGTGCCAGCAGTTTAAACCCCGTCTCCACAGGGTGGGCGACTGAAGCTTTCTTT; CDR3 protein: CASSLNPVSTGWATEAFF
D gene: .; clone size: few; J gene: TRBJ1-1; V gene: TRBV30; CDR3 DNA: TGTGCCTGGACAGGAAAGGTTTTCACTGAAGCTTTCTTT; CDR3 protein: CAWTGKVFTEAFF
D gene: .; clone size: once; J gene: TRBJ1-2; V gene: TRBV27; CDR3 DNA: TGTGCCAGCAGTCAGACAGGCGAGGGCTATGGCTACACCTTC; CDR3 protein: CASSQTGEGYGYTF
D gene: TRBD2; clone size: .; J gene: TRBJ2-3; V gene: TRBV6-4; CDR3 DNA: TGTGCCAGCAGACCGCCCCCGGGACTAGCGGGAGTAACAGATACGCAGTATTTT; CDR3 protein: CASRPPPGLAGVTDTQYF
D gene: TRBD1; clone size: .; J gene: TRBJ2-3; V gene: TRBV29-1; CDR3 DNA: TGCAGCTTTCCCCGGACAGGGGGTACAGATACGCAGTATTTT; CDR3 protein: CSFPRTGGTDTQYF
D gene: .; clone size: .; J gene: TRBJ1-3; V gene: TRBV5-6; CDR3 DNA: TGTGCCAGCAGCTTGATTGAGTGGACAGCTGGAAACACCATATATTTT; CDR3 protein: CASSLIEWTAGNTIYF
D gene: .; clone size: .; J gene: TRBJ1-1; V gene: TRBV19; CDR3 DNA: TGTGCCAGTAGCACGACAGTGAACACTGAAGCTTTCTTT; CDR3 protein: CASSTTVNTEAFF